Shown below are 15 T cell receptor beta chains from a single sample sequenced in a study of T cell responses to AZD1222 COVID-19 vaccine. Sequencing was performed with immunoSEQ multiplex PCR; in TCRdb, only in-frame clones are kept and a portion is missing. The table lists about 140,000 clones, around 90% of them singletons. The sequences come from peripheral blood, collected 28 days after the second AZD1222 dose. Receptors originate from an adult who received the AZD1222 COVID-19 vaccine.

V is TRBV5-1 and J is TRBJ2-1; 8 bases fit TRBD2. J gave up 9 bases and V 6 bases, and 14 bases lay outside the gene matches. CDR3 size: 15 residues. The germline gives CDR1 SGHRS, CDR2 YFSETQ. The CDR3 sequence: CASTPTVTRGGEQFF. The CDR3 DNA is TGCGCCAGCACCCCAACCGTTACTCGGGGGGGTGAGCAGTTCTTC.

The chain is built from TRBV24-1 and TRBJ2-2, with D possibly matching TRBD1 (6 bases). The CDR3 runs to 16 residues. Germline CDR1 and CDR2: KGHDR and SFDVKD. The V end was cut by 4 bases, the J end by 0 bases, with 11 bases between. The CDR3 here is CATSEGGRTNTGELFF. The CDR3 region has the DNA TGTGCCACCAGTGAAGGGGGTCGCACGAACACCGGGGAGCTGTTTTTT.

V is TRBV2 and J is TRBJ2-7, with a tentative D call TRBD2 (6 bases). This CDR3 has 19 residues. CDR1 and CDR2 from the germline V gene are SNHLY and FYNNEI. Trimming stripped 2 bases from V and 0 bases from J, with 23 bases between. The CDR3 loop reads CASSEFSFLRRGTSYEQYF. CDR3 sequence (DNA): TGTGCCAGCAGTGAATTTTCCTTTTTACGGCGGGGCACCTCCTACGAGCAGTACTTC.

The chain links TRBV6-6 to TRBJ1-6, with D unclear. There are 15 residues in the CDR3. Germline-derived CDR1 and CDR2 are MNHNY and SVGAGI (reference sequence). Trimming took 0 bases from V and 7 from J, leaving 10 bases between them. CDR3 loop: CASSYSEGRNSPLHF. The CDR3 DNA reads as TGTGCCAGCAGTTACTCTGAGGGCCGGAATTCACCCCTCCACTTT.

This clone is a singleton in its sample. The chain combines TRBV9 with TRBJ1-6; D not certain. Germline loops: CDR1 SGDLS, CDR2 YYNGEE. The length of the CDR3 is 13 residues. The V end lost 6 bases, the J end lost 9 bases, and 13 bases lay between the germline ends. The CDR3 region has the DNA TGTGCCAGCACTAACAGTCCTTTTTCACCCCTCCACTTT. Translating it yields CASTNSPFSPLHF.

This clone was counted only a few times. CDR3 residues: CASIQGGSNQPQHF. The CDR3 bases are TGTGCCAGCATACAGGGTGGTAGCAATCAGCCCCAGCATTTT. The chain combines TRBV28 with TRBJ1-5, with a possible D match to TRBD1 (6 bases). CDR1 is MDHEN, CDR2 SYDVKM, per germline. The CDR3 has 14 amino acids. V lost 7 bases and J lost 0, with 10 bases in between. Using reference TRBV28 and TRBJ1-5 for the parts outside the CDR3, the full variable domain is DVKVTQSSRYLVKRTGEKVFLECVQDMDHENMFWYRQDPGLGLRLIYFSYDVKMKEKGDIPEGYSVSREKKERFSLILESASTNQTSMYLCASIQGGSNQPQHFGDGTRLSIL.

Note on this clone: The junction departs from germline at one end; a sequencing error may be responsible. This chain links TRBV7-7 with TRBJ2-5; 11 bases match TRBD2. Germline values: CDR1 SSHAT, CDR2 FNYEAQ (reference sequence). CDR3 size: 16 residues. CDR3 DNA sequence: TGTGCTAGCAGCTTAGCGGGGGGGCCAGTAGGGGAGACCCAGTACTTC. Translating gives CASSLAGGPVGETQYF.

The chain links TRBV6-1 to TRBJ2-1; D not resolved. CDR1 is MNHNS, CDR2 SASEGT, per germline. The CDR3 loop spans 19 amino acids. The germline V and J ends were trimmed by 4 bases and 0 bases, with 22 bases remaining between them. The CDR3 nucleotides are TGTGCCAGCAGTGGGGTAAGAACATTCAGATTGAGCTCCTACAATGAGCAGTTCTTC. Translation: CASSGVRTFRLSSYNEQFF.

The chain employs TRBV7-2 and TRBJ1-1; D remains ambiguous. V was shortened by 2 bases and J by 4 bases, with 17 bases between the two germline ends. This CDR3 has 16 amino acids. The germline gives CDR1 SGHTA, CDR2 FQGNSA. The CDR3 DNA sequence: TGTGCCAGCAGCTTACTCCGAGGGTCGATGGGCACTGAAGCTTTCTTT. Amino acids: CASSLLRGSMGTEAFF.

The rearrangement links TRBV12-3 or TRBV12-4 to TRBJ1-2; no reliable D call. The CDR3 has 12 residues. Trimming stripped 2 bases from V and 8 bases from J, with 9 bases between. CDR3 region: CASSLQNWGYTF. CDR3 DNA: TGTGCCAGCAGTTTACAGAACTGGGGCTACACCTTC.

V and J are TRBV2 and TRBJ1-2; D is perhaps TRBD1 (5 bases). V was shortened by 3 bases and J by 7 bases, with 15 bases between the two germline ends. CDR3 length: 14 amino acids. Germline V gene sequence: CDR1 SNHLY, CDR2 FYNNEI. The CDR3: CASSEFGAGGGYTF. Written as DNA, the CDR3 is TGTGCCAGCAGTGAGTTTGGGGCTGGTGGTGGCTACACCTTC.

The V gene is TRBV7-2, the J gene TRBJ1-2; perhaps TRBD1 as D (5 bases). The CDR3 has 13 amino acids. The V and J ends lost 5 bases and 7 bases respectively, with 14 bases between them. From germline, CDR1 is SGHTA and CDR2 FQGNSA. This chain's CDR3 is CASSPQDTLGYTF. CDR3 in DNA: TGTGCCAGCAGCCCGCAGGACACTCTTGGCTACACCTTC.

DNA for the CDR3: TGTGCCAGTAGTATAGACTTGGGGTTAGGACAGCCCCAGCATTTT. Amino acids: CASSIDLGLGQPQHF. The chain employs TRBV19 and TRBJ1-5; no clear D. V lost 0 bases to trimming and J lost 7 bases, with 13 bases between them. Germline V lookup: CDR1 LNHDA, CDR2 SQIVND (reference sequence). CDR3 length: 15 residues.

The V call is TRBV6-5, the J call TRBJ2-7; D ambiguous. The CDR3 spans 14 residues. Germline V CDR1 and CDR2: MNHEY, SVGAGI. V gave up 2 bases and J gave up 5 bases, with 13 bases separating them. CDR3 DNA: TGTGCCAGCAGTTACGGTAGGGTGCCCCACGAGCAGTACTTC. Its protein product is CASSYGRVPHEQYF.

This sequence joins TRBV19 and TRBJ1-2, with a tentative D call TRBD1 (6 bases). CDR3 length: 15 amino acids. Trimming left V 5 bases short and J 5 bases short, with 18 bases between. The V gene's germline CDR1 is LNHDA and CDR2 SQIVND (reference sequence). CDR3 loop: CASSPTDRRGYGYTF. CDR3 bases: TGTGCCAGTAGTCCAACCGACAGGCGAGGTTATGGCTACACCTTC.